These 14 T cell receptor beta chains were all obtained from the same sample, sequenced in a study of T cells after yellow fever vaccination. TCRdb processed the 5' RACE reads anew with MiXCR; each CDR3 protein has one entry. Of roughly 70,000 distinct CDR3 sequences listed, approximately 7.5% were seen once; the top ten hold 41%. The sample consisted of CD8+ T cells sorted from PBMCs, taken on the day of the yellow fever booster vaccination. The receptors here all came from a man aged 30 to 45 who received the YFV17D yellow fever vaccine.

Only a few counts were recorded for this clonotype. The gene calls are TRBV6-5 and TRBJ2-2; TRBD2 matches 10 bases. The CDR3 has 17 amino acids. In germline, CDR1 is MNHEY, CDR2 SVGAGI. V gave up 2 bases and J gave up 6 bases; unmatched junction bases: 9. The CDR3 reads CASSYDMASGSPGELFF. In DNA, the CDR3 is TGTGCCAGCAGTTACGATATGGCTAGCGGGAGTCCCGGGGAGCTGTTTTTT.

In DNA, the CDR3 is TGTGCCAGCAGTTTGACAGGGGAGAACACTGAAGCTTTCTTT. This gives the protein CASSLTGENTEAFF. This chain links TRBV27 with TRBJ1-1, with 8 bases fitting TRBD1. Germline CDR1 MNHEY, CDR2 SMNVEV (reference sequence). V shed 3 bases and J 1 base; nucleotides not matched to a gene: 1. The CDR3 contains 14 residues.

This chain uses TRBV15 with TRBJ2-7; D might be TRBD1 (5 bases). This CDR3 has 14 amino acids. V was shortened by 1 base and J by 5 bases, with 12 bases between the two germline ends. Germline V gives CDR1 LNHNV, CDR2 YYDKDF (reference sequence). The CDR3 sequence is CATSRVGQSDEQYF. The CDR3, as DNA: TGTGCCACCAGCAGAGTGGGGCAGTCGGACGAGCAGTACTTC.

This clonotype was counted a few times. This chain connects TRBV5-5 to TRBJ2-5; 9 bases align to TRBD1. Trimming at V came to 4 bases and at J to 5 bases, leaving 9 bases not matched to a gene. Germline-derived CDR1 and CDR2 are SGHKS and YYEKEE (reference sequence). The CDR3 loop spans 15 amino acids. CDR3 nucleotide sequence: TGTGCCAGCAGCGTGGACAGGGGAGTAGGGGAGACCCAGTACTTC. Translation gives CASSVDRGVGETQYF.

This clonotype was recorded a few times. V gene TRBV7-8 combines with J gene TRBJ1-2; possible D gene TRBD1, 5 bases. There are 14 residues in the CDR3. The germline V and J ends were trimmed by 0 bases and 4 bases, with 9 bases remaining between them. The germline CDR1 and CDR2 sequences are SGHVS and FQNEAQ. CDR3 sequence (DNA): TGTGCCAGCAGCTTAGCGGGACTCGCCTATGGCTACACCTTC. Its protein product is CASSLAGLAYGYTF.

The table lists this clonotype with a few counts. J is TRBJ2-2 and V is TRBV20-1; D is unclear. This CDR3 has 11 residues. In germline, CDR1 is DFQATT, CDR2 SNEGSKA (reference sequence). Trimming removed 5 bases from V and 7 bases from J, with 8 bases in between. The CDR3 sequence is CSARVIGELFF. CDR3 in DNA: TGCAGTGCTCGGGTGATCGGGGAGCTGTTTTTT.

V usage is TRBV12-3 or TRBV12-4 and J usage is TRBJ2-2; D gene unclear. The CDR3 covers 15 residues. V was pared by 0 bases and J by 5 bases, with 10 bases between. CDR3 DNA: TGTGCCAGCAGTTTAGCGGCGGCGCAAACCGGGGAGCTGTTTTTT. It specifies CASSLAAAQTGELFF.

This clonotype was recorded at least ten times. The chain combines TRBV12-3 or TRBV12-4 with TRBJ2-7; 7 nucleotides match TRBD1. There are 15 residues in the CDR3. V lost 8 bases to trimming and J lost 0 bases; unmatched junction nucleotides: 10. The chain's CDR3 is CASPPPGQSSYEQYF. The CDR3 DNA follows: TGTGCCAGCCCCCCGCCGGGACAGAGCTCCTACGAGCAGTACTTC.

The chain recombines TRBV4-3 with TRBJ2-3; a possible D gene is TRBD2 (6 bases). Germline values: CDR1 LGHNA, CDR2 YSLEER. V was shortened by 0 bases and J by 6 bases, with 16 bases between the two germline ends. The CDR3 consists of 16 residues. CDR3 residues: CASSQDELAGWDTQYF. The CDR3 DNA reads as TGCGCCAGCAGCCAAGATGAACTGGCGGGGTGGGATACGCAGTATTTT.

This clonotype has a handful of counts. The chain uses TRBV4-3 and TRBJ2-5; D is undetermined. V was clipped by 0 bases and J by 5 bases, with 16 bases between them. The CDR3 loop spans 16 amino acids. Germline assignment: CDR1 LGHNA and CDR2 YSLEER. The DNA of the CDR3 is TGCGCCAGCAGCCAAGAACCAGCCCCCTCGTTGGAGACCCAGTACTTC. Translation: CASSQEPAPSLETQYF.

This clonotype was detected only a few times. This sequence joins TRBV5-1 and TRBJ2-7, with a tentative D call TRBD2 (7 bases). Trimming took off 4 bases at V and 6 bases at J, with 14 bases between the two ends. The CDR3 sequence is 13 residues long. Germline CDR1 is SGHRS and CDR2 is YFSETQ. CDR3 bases: TGCGCCAGCAGCAAATGGGGGGGGGCCGAGCAGTACTTC. Its translation: CASSKWGGAEQYF.

This clonotype has only a few counts. This sequence joins TRBV7-9 and TRBJ2-1; D uncertain. This CDR3 comprises 12 residues. V shed 1 base and J shed 15 bases, with 13 bases lying between them. Germline CDR1 is SEHNR and CDR2 is FQNEAQ (reference sequence). DNA for the CDR3: TGTGCCAGCAGCTTAGGACACGACCGTCCGTTCTTC. This translates into CASSLGHDRPFF.

This chain links TRBV29-1 with TRBJ2-7; tentative D call: TRBD1 (5 bases). Deletions cut 1 base from V and 6 bases from J, with 16 bases between. CDR3 length equals 14 residues. The V gene's germline CDR1 is SQVTM and CDR2 ANQGSEA. The CDR3 DNA reads TGCAGCGTTGAAGGGGGCCAGGGCCCAAGCGAGCAGTACTTC. Translated, it gives CSVEGGQGPSEQYF.

This chain connects TRBV13 to TRBJ2-4; D may be TRBD2 (5 bases). This CDR3 has 13 amino acids. Germline loops: CDR1 PRHDT, CDR2 FYEKMQ (reference sequence). Between the trimmed V and J ends, which lost 7 bases and 1 base, there was a span of 8 bases. The CDR3 nucleotides are TGTGCCAGCACCGGAGGTGCCAAAAACATTCAGTACTTC. It is translated as CASTGGAKNIQYF.